This T cell receptor beta chain was sequenced during a study of cytomegalovirus exposure and HLA in healthy donors. Study background: Caucasian-associated ancestry cluster membership applied to just over 80% of a few hundred genotyped donors.

Germline V gene lookup returns CDR1 PRHDT and CDR2 FYEKMQ (reference sequence). CDR3 length: 14 amino acids. Trimming took 6 bases from V and 7 from J; bases not matched to a gene: 7. This PCR relied on a set of 60 Vbeta primers and 13 Jbeta primers. TCRdb keeps only in-frame clones here, not all; method: immunoSEQ multiplex PCR. This sample carries around 150,000 clones, roughly three quarters of them seen once, and the ten largest clones take roughly 6.6%. This sequence was found in a man aged 40-49 years in good health and CMV-seropositive. The rearrangement links TRBV13 to TRBJ1-4; 8 nucleotides line up with TRBD1. The sequencing sample was made of PBMCs. Written as DNA, the CDR3 is TGTGCCAGCAGTCCTGACAGGGGTTTTGAAAAACTGTTTTTT. It codes for CASSPDRGFEKLFF.